This T cell receptor beta chain was profiled in a study of technical replicates of blood from several donors. Only in-frame clones appear in the TCRdb table, and some are missing; sequencing was by immunoSEQ multiplex PCR. The sample carries tens of thousands of clones, 91% recorded once. The V and J ends lost 11 bases and 2 bases respectively, with 15 bases between them. Germline V gene lookup returns CDR1 SGHTA and CDR2 FQGNSA. The CDR3 covers 13 residues. The clonotype comes from a human donor in good health. Some clones in this sample may be carry-over from other donors' samples. The sample was T cells isolated from PBMCs. The J gene is TRBJ2-5, the V gene TRBV7-2; D is unclear. The CDR3 nucleotides are TGTGCCCTTTTGGCGCGGTCTCAAGAGACCCAGTACTTC. Protein sequence: CALLARSQETQYF. The full variable domain, its missing parts supplied by reference TRBV7-2 and TRBJ2-5, is GAGVSQSPSNKVTEKGKDVELRCDPISGHTALYWYRQSLGQGLEFLIYFQGNSAPDKSGLPSDRFSAERTGGSVSTLTIQRTQQEDSAVYLCALLARSQETQYFGPGTRLLVL.